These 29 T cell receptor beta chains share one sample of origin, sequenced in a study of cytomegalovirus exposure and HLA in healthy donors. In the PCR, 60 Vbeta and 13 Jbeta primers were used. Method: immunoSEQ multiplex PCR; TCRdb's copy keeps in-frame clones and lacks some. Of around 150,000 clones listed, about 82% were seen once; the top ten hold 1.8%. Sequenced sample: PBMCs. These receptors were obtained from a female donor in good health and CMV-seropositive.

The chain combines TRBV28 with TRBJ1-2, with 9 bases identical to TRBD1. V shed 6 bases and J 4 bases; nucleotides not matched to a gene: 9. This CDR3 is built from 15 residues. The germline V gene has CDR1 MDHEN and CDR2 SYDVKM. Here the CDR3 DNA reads TGTGCCAGCAGATTTCAGACAGGGGGTGTCTATGGCTACACCTTC. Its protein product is CASRFQTGGVYGYTF.

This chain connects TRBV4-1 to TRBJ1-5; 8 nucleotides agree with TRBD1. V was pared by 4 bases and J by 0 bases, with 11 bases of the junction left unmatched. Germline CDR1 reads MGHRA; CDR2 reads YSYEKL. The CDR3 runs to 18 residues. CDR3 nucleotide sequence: TGCGCCAGCAGCCGATATCCCCAGGGGGCAGATAGCAATCAGCCCCAGCATTTT. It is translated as CASSRYPQGADSNQPQHF.

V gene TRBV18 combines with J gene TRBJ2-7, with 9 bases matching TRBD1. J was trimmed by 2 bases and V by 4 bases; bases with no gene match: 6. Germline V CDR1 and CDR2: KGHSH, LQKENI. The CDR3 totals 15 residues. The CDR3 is CASSQQGARTYEQYF. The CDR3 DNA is TGTGCCAGCTCACAACAGGGGGCGCGTACCTACGAGCAGTACTTC.

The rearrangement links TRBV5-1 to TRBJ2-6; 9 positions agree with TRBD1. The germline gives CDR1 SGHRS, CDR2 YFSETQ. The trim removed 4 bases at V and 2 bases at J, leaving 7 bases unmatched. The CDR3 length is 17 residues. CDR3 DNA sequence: TGCGCCAGCAGCCCAGGGACAGGGCACGCTGGGGCCAACGTCCTGACTTTC. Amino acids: CASSPGTGHAGANVLTF.

CDR3: CASSPGDGEAFF. CDR3 in DNA: TGTGCCAGCTCTCCGGGGGACGGTGAAGCTTTCTTT. V and J are TRBV18 and TRBJ1-1; tentative D call: TRBD1 (5 bases). Germline assignment: CDR1 KGHSH and CDR2 LQKENI. Trimming took off 6 bases at V and 7 bases at J, with 12 bases between the two ends. This CDR3 has 12 residues.

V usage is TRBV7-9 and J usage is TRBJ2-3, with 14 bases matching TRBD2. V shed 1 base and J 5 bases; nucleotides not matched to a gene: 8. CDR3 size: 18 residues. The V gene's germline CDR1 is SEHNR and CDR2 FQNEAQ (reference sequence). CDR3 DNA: TGTGCCAGCAGCTTAGGGTTGGGACTAGCGGGAGTTGGAGATACGCAGTATTTT. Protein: CASSLGLGLAGVGDTQYF.

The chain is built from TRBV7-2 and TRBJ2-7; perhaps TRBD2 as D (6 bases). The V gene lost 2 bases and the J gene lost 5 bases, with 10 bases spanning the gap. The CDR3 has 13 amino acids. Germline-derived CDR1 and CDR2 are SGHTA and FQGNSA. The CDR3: CASSLRRENEQYF. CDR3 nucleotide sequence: TGTGCCAGCAGCTTAAGGAGGGAGAACGAGCAGTACTTC. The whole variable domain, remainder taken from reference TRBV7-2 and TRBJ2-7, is GAGVSQSPSNKVTEKGKDVELRCDPISGHTALYWYRQSLGQGLEFLIYFQGNSAPDKSGLPSDRFSAERTGGSVSTLTIQRTQQEDSAVYLCASSLRRENEQYFGPGTRLTVT.

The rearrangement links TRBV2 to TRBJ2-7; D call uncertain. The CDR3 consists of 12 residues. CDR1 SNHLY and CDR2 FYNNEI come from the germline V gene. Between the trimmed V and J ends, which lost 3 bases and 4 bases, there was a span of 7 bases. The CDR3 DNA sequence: TGTGCCAGCAGTGAGAGGAGTTACGAGCAGTACTTC. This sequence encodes CASSERSYEQYF. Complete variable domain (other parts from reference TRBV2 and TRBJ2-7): EPEVTQTPSHQVTQMGQEVILRCVPISNHLYFYWYRQILGQKVEFLVSFYNNEISEKSEIFDDQFSVERPDGSNFTLKIRSTKLEDSAMYFCASSERSYEQYFGPGTRLTVT.

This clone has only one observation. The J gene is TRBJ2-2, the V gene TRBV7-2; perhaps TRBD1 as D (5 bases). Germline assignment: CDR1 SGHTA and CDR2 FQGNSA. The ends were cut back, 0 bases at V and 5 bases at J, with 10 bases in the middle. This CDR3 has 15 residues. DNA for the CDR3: TGTGCCAGCAGCTTAGCTTCAGGGCGTACCGGGGAGCTGTTTTTT. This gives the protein CASSLASGRTGELFF.

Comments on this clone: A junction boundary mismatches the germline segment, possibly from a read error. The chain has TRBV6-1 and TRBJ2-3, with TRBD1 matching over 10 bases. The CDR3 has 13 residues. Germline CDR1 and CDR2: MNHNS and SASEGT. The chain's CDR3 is CASTERATGGLYF. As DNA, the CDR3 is TGTGCCAGCACTGAAAGGGCGACAGGGGGCCTGTATTTT.

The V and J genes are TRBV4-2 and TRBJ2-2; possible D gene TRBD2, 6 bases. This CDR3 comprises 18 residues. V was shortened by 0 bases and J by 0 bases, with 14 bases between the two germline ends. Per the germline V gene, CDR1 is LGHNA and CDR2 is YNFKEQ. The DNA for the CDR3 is TGTGCCAGCAGCCAAGAGGGGTGGCGGGGCGCGAACACCGGGGAGCTGTTTTTT. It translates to CASSQEGWRGANTGELFF.

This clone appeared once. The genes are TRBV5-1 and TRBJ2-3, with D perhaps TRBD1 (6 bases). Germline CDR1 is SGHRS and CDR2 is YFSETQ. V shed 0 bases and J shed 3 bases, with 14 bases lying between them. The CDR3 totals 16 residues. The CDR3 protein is CASSLAASGTTDTQYF. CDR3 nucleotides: TGCGCCAGCAGCTTGGCCGCGTCAGGGACAACAGATACGCAGTATTTT.

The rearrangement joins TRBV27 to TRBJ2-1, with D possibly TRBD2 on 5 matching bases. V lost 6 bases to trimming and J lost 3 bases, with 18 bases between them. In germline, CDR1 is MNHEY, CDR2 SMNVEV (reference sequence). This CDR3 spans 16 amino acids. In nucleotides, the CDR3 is TGTGCCAGCAGCAGGAGCCGAGGGATGAACTACAATGAGCAGTTCTTC. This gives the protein CASSRSRGMNYNEQFF.

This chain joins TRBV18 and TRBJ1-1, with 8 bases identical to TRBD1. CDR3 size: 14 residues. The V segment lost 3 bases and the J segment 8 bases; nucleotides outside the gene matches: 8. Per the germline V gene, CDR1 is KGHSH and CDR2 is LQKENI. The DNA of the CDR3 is TGTGCCAGCTCACCGGACAGGGCGAGGTTGGAAGCTTTCTTT. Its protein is CASSPDRARLEAFF.

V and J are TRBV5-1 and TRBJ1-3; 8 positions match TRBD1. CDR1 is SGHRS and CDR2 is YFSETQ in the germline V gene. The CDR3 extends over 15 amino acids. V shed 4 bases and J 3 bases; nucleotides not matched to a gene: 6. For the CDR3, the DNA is TGCGCCAGCAGCCCCTCGGGACAGGTTGGAAACACCATATATTTT. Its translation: CASSPSGQVGNTIYF.

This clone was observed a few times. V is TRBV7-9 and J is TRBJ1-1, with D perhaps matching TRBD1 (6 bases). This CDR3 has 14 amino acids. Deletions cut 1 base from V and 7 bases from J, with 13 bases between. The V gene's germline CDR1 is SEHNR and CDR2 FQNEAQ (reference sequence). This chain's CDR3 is CASSLVGGIGEAFF. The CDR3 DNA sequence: TGTGCCAGCAGCTTAGTTGGGGGCATAGGTGAAGCTTTCTTT.

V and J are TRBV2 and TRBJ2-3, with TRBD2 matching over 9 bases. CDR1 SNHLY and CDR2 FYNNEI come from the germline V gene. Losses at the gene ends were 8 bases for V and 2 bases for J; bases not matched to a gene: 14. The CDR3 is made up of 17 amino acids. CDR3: CASEGWTSALATDTQYF. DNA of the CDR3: TGTGCCAGCGAGGGGTGGACTAGCGCCTTGGCCACAGATACGCAGTATTTT.

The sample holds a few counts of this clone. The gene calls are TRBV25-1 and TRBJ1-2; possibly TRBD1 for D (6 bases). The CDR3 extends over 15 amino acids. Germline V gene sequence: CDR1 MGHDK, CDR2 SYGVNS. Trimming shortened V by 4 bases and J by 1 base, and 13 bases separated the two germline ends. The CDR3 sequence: CASSVGQTLNYGYTF. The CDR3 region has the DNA TGTGCCAGCAGTGTAGGACAGACCCTTAACTATGGCTACACCTTC.

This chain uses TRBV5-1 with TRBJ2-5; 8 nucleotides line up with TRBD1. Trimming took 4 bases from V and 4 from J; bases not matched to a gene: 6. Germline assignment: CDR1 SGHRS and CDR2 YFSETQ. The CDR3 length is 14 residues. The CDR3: CASSGGQGGETQYF. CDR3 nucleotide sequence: TGCGCCAGCAGCGGAGGACAGGGTGGAGAGACCCAGTACTTC.

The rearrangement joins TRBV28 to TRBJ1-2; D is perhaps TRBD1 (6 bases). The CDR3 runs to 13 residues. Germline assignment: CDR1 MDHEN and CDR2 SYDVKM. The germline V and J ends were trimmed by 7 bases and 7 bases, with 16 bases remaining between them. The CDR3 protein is CASTPGGLGGYTF. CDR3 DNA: TGTGCCAGCACACCGGGGGGGCTCGGTGGCTACACCTTC.

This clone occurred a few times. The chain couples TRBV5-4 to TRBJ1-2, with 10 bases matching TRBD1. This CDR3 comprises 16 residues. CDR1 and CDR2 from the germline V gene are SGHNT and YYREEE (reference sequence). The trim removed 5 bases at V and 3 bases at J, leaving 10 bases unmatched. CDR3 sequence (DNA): TGTGCCAGCAGATCCGGGACAGGGGTCTCATACTATGGCTACACCTTC. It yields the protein CASRSGTGVSYYGYTF. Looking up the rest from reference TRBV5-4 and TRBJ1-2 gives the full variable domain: ETGVTQSPTHLIKTRGQQVTLRCSSQSGHNTVSWYQQALGQGPQFIFQYYREEENGRGNFPPRFSGLQFPNYSSELNVNALELDDSALYLCASRSGTGVSYYGYTFGSGTRLTVV.

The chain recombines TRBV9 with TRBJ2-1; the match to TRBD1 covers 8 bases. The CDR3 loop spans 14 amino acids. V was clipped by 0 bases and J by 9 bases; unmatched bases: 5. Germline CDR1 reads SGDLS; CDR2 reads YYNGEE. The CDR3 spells CASSVGGDRPEQFF. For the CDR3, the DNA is TGTGCCAGCAGCGTAGGGGGGGACAGGCCTGAGCAGTTCTTC.

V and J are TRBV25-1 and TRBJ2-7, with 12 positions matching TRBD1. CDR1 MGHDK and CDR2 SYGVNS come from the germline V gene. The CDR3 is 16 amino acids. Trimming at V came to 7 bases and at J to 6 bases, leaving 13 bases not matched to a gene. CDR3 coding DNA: TGTGCCAGCATCCCTGGGGGGGACAGGGGGCTCGGCGAGCAGTACTTC. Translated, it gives CASIPGGDRGLGEQYF.

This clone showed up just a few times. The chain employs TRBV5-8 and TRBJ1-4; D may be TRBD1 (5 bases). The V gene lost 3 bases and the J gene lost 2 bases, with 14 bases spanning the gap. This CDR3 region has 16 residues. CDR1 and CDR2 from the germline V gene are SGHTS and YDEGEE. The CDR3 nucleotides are TGTGCCAGCAGCTCCGGACGGACAACTACTAATGAAAAACTGTTTTTT. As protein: CASSSGRTTTNEKLFF.

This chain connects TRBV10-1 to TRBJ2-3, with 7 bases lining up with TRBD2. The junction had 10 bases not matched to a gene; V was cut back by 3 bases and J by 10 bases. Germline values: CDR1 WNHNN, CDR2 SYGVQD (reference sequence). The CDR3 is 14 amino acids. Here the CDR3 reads CASSDGGSPLAQYF. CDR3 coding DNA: TGCGCCAGCAGTGACGGCGGGAGCCCCCTAGCGCAGTATTTT.

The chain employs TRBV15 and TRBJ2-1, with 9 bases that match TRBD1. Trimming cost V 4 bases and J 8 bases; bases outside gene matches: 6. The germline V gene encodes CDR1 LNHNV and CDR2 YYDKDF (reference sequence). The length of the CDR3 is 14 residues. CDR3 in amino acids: CATSIGTGRDEQFF. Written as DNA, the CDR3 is TGTGCCACCAGCATTGGGACAGGGCGTGATGAGCAGTTCTTC.

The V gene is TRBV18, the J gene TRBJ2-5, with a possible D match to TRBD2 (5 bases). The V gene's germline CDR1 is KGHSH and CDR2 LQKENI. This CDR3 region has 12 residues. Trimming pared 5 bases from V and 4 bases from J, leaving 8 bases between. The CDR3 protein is CASSGRAETQYF. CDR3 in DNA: TGTGCCAGCTCAGGGCGGGCAGAGACCCAGTACTTC. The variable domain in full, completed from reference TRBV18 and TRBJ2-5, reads NAGVMQNPRHLVRRRGQEARLRCSPMKGHSHVYWYRQLPEEGLKFMVYLQKENIIDESGMPKERFSAEFPKEGPSILRIQQVVRGDSAAYFCASSGRAETQYFGPGTRLLVL.

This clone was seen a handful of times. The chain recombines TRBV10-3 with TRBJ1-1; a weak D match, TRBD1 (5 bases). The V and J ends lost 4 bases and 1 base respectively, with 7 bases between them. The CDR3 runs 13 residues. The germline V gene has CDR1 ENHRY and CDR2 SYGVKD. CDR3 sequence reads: CAISVRGNTEAFF. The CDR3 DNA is TGTGCCATCAGTGTTAGGGGGAACACTGAAGCTTTCTTT.

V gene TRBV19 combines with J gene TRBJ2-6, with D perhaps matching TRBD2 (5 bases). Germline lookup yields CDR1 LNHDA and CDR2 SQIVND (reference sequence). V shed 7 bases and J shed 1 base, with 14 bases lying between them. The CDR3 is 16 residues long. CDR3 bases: TGTGCCAGTACCCCGACGGACTCTTCTGGGGCCAACGTCCTGACTTTC. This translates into CASTPTDSSGANVLTF.